The 3 T cell receptor beta chains presented below share a single source sample, sequenced in a study of human T cells and chemical hapten exposure. Extraction yielded total RNA from whole blood (unfractionated). TCRdb reprocessed the 5' RACE reads with MiXCR, giving one entry per CDR3 protein. The repertoire includes about 140,000 distinct CDR3 sequences, around 4% of them detected once, and more than 1.2% sits in the top ten. All receptors derive from a female donor in good health.

This clonotype was picked up many times. This chain uses TRBV12-3 or TRBV12-4 with TRBJ1-5, with D unresolved. With 5 bases removed from V and 7 bases from J, the gap between germline ends came to 15 bases. The CDR3 has 14 amino acids. As DNA, the CDR3 is TGTGCCAGCAGTCCGATGGAGCCGGGCCAGCCCCAGCATTTT. Translation gives CASSPMEPGQPQHF.

The genes are TRBV5-1 and TRBJ2-7, with 7 bases matching TRBD2. The CDR3 has 13 amino acids. Germline CDR1 reads SGHRS; CDR2 reads YFSETQ. Germline trimming cut 2 bases from V and 5 bases from J; bases unmatched to any gene: 4. CDR3: CASSFSRGNEQYF. In DNA, the CDR3 is TGCGCCAGCAGCTTTTCGCGGGGGAACGAGCAGTACTTC. The variable domain in full, with the rest retrieved from reference TRBV5-1 and TRBJ2-7, is KAGVTQTPRYLIKTRGQQVTLSCSPISGHRSVSWYQQTPGQGLQFLFEYFSETQRNKGNFPGRFSGRQFSNSRSEMNVSTLELGDSALYLCASSFSRGNEQYFGPGTRLTVT.

This clonotype was recorded at least ten times. The CDR3 loop is CASSLIKWGSDHSNQPQHF. CDR3 bases: TGTGCCAGCAGCTTAATCAAGTGGGGGTCGGACCATAGCAATCAGCCCCAGCATTTT. The rearrangement links TRBV7-8 to TRBJ1-5, with D possibly matching TRBD1 (5 bases). This CDR3 spans 19 amino acids. V lost 2 bases and J 0 bases, leaving 20 bases between the germline ends. Germline assignment: CDR1 SGHVS and CDR2 FQNEAQ.